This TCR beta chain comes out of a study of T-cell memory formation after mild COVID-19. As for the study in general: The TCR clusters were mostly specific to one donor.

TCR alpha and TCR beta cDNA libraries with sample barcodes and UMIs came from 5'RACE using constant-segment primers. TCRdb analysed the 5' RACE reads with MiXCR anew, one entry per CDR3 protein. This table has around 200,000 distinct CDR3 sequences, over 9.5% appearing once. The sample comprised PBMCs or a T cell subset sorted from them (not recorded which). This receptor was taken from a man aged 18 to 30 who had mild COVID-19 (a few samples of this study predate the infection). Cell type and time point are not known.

CDR3 sequence: CATSTRTGGYTF. CDR3 nucleotide sequence: TGTGCCACCAGCACCAGGACGGGGGGCTACACCTTC. The chain couples TRBV15 to TRBJ1-2; unclear D gene. In germline, CDR1 is LNHNV, CDR2 YYDKDF (reference sequence). Trimming removed 4 bases from V and 8 bases from J, with 11 bases in between. This CDR3 contains 12 residues.